The 10 T cell receptor beta chains given below trace back to one sample, sequenced in a study of T cells in Graves' hyperthyroidism and ophthalmopathy. It was RNA transcripts that yielded the amplified TCR beta CDR3 regions. HTBI primers were used for first-round RT-PCR of the TCR CDR3. One entry per CDR3 protein, called by TCRdb with MiXCR from the multiplex PCR reads. The sample carries 600,000 or so distinct CDR3 sequences, 11% to 15% recorded once. Sequenced sample: blood. These receptors were taken from a woman aged 18-29 years with Graves' ophthalmopathy.

This clonotype showed up many times. This chain joins TRBV2 and TRBJ2-7; possibly TRBD1 for D (5 bases). Trimming shortened V by 1 base and J by 2 bases, and 12 bases separated the two germline ends. Germline CDR1 reads SNHLY; CDR2 reads FYNNEI. The CDR3 covers 15 residues. CDR3: CASSEGQVGPYEQYF. For the CDR3, the DNA is TGTGCCAGCAGTGAAGGTCAGGTGGGGCCCTACGAGCAGTACTTC.

This clonotype was observed a handful of times. The gene calls are TRBV5-1 and TRBJ1-5; tentatively, D is TRBD1 (5 bases). The V gene lost 3 bases and the J gene lost 4 bases, with 14 bases spanning the gap. The V gene's germline CDR1 is SGHRS and CDR2 YFSETQ. This CDR3 has 15 residues. The CDR3 DNA reads TGCGCCAGCAGCTCCGATGCGGGGGGAAATCAGCCCCAGCATTTT. Residues: CASSSDAGGNQPQHF.

This clonotype was detected a few times. The chain joins TRBV6-1 to TRBJ2-1, with 8 bases that match TRBD1. This CDR3 has 15 residues. From germline, CDR1 is MNHNS and CDR2 SASEGT. J gave up 8 bases and V 5 bases, and 11 bases lay outside the gene matches. CDR3 loop: CASSYSRTGWDEQFF. CDR3 DNA: TGTGCCAGCAGTTACTCTAGGACAGGGTGGGATGAGCAGTTCTTC.

This clonotype was observed at least ten times. The chain uses TRBV12-3 or TRBV12-4 and TRBJ2-2; D is uncertain. The CDR3 is made up of 16 amino acids. Deletions cut 1 base from V and 6 bases from J, with 15 bases between. The CDR3 nucleotides are TGTGCCAGCAGTTTAGGGCGGCCCCAGAGGTCCGGGGAGCTGTTTTTT. It encodes CASSLGRPQRSGELFF.

This clonotype was observed many times. Here the CDR3 DNA reads TGTGCCAGCAGTTACTCGATGGACTTACAGGGATATTCACCCCTCCACTTT. Its protein product is CASSYSMDLQGYSPLHF. The chain couples TRBV6-6 to TRBJ1-6; D is possibly TRBD1 (6 bases). The CDR3 runs 17 residues. Trimming left V 0 bases short and J 8 bases short, with 17 bases between. Germline CDR1 and CDR2: MNHNY and SVGAGI (reference sequence).

The chain couples TRBV6-2 or TRBV6-3 to TRBJ2-3; 9 bases map to TRBD2. The CDR3 runs to 13 residues. The trim removed 10 bases at V and 0 bases at J, leaving 2 bases unmatched. CDR1 is MNHEY and CDR2 is SVGEGT in the germline V gene. In DNA, the CDR3 is TGTGCCATTAGCGGGAGAAGCACAGATACGCAGTATTTT. The encoded protein is CAISGRSTDTQYF.

Many counts were recorded for this clonotype. The chain links TRBV7-9 to TRBJ2-4, with D perhaps matching TRBD1 (5 bases). Germline CDR1 SEHNR, CDR2 FQNEAQ (reference sequence). Trimming removed 4 bases at V and 1 base at J, with 20 bases between. The CDR3 is 18 residues long. CDR3 in DNA: TGTGCCAGCAGCTATTCGACAGCCACTATTGAGGCCAAAAACATTCAGTACTTC. It yields the protein CASSYSTATIEAKNIQYF.

The table lists this clonotype with a few counts. The chain recombines TRBV3-1 with TRBJ1-6; no clear D. Deletions cut 1 base from V and 7 bases from J, with 8 bases between. This CDR3 comprises 14 residues. Germline V lookup: CDR1 LGHDT, CDR2 YNNKEL (reference sequence). DNA for the CDR3: TGTGCCAGCAGCCAAGGAAGACCGAATTCACCCCTCCACTTT. Protein: CASSQGRPNSPLHF.

This clonotype appeared many times. V gene TRBV2 combines with J gene TRBJ2-1; tentative D call: TRBD2 (5 bases). Looked up from germline, CDR1 is SNHLY and CDR2 is FYNNEI. The V end lost 6 bases, the J end lost 4 bases, and 13 bases lay between the germline ends. This CDR3 has 14 residues. The DNA for the CDR3 is TGTGCCAGCAGACCGATACGGACTTACAATGAGCAGTTCTTC. Its translation: CASRPIRTYNEQFF. The full variable domain, rest sourced from reference TRBV2 and TRBJ2-1, is EPEVTQTPSHQVTQMGQEVILRCVPISNHLYFYWYRQILGQKVEFLVSFYNNEISEKSEIFDDQFSVERPDGSNFTLKIRSTKLEDSAMYFCASRPIRTYNEQFFGPGTRLTVL.

This clonotype was observed many times. The chain combines TRBV6-1 with TRBJ1-2, with D hard to call. The CDR3 is 14 residues long. Deletions cut 5 bases from V and 8 bases from J, with 18 bases between. Germline-derived CDR1 and CDR2 are MNHNS and SASEGT. The CDR3 region has the DNA TGTGCCAGCAGTCCCCGAGACACGTGGGGAGGCTACACCTTC. Amino acid sequence: CASSPRDTWGGYTF.